This T cell receptor (beta chain) was sequenced in a study of blood T cell repertoires in COVID-19. About the research overall: COVID-19 samples collected from the United States, Italy and Spain covered acute and convalescent phases.

The CDR3 runs 15 residues. Trimming removed 3 bases from V and 6 bases from J, with 17 bases in between. CDR1 and CDR2 from the germline V gene are MNHEY and SVGAGI. Clones were sequenced by immunoSEQ multiplex PCR, and TCRdb holds only the in-frame ones, with some missing. The sample yields 200,000 to 300,000 clones, about 85% seen once. The chain has TRBV6-5 and TRBJ1-2, with a possible D match to TRBD1 (5 bases). The sequencing sample was made of peripheral blood. The source of this sequence is a man aged 25 to 45 who had recovered from COVID-19. The CDR3 DNA is TGTGCCAGCAGTTATCAGGGATCGGGTTGGGATGGCTACACCTTC. Its protein is CASSYQGSGWDGYTF.